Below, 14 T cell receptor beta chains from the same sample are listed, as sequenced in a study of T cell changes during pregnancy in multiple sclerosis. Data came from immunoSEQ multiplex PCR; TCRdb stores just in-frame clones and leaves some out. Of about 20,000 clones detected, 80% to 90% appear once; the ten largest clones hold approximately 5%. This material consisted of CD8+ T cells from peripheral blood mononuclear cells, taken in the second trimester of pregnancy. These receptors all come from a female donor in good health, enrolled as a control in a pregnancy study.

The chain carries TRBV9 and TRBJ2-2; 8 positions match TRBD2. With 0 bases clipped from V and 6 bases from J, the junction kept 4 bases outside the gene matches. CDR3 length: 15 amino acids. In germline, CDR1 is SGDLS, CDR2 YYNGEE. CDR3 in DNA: TGTGCCAGCAGCGTAGAAGCGGGAGTCCCCGGGGAGCTGTTTTTT. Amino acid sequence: CASSVEAGVPGELFF.

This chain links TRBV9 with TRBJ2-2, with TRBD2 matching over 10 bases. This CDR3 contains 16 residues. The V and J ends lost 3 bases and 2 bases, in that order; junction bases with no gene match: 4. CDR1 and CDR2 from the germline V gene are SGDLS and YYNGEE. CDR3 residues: CASSAWTSGNTGELFF. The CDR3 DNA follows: TGTGCCAGCAGCGCCTGGACTAGCGGCAACACCGGGGAGCTGTTTTTT.

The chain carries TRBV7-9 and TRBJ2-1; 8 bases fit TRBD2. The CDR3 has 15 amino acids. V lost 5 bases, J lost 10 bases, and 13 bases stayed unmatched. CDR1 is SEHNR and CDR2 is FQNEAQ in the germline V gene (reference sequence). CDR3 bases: TGTGCCAGCAGCCCCGGGGGGGATGTAGGTAGGGAGCAGTTCTTC. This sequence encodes CASSPGGDVGREQFF.

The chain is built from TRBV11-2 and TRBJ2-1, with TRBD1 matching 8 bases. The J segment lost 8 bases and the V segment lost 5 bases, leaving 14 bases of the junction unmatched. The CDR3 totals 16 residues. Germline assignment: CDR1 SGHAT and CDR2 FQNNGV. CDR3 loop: CASSPEGQGAQDEQFF. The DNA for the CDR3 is TGTGCCAGCAGCCCAGAGGGGCAGGGGGCGCAGGATGAGCAGTTCTTC.

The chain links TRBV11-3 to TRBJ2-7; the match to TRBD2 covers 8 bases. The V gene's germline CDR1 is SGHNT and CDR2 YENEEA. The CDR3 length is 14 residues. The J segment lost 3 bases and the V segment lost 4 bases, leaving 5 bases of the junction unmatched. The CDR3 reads CASSSYGGGYEQYF. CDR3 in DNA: TGTGCCAGCAGCTCCTACGGGGGGGGCTACGAGCAGTACTTC.

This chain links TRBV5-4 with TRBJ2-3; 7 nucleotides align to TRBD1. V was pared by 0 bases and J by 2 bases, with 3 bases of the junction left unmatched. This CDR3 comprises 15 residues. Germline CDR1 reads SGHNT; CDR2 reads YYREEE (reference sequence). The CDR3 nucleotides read TGTGCCAGCAGCTTGGGGGGACAGTCCACAGATACGCAGTATTTT. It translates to CASSLGGQSTDTQYF.

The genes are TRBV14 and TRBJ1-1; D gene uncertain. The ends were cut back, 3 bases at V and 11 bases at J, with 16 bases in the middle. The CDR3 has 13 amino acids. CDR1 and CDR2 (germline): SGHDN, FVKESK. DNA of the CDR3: TGTGCCAGCAGCCACCCACTGACACCGTCGGCTTTCTTT. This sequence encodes CASSHPLTPSAFF.

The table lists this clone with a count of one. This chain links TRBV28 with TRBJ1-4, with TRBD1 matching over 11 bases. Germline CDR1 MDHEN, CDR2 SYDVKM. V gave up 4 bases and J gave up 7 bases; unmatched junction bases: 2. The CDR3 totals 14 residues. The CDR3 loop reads CASSWTGGVEKLFF. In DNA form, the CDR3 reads TGTGCCAGCAGTTGGACAGGGGGCGTTGAAAAACTGTTTTTT.

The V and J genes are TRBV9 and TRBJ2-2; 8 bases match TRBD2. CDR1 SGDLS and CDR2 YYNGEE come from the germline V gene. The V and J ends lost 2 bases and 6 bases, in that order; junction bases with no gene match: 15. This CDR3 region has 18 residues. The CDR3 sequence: CASSVHSGGFRLAGELFF. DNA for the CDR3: TGTGCCAGCAGCGTTCATTCGGGAGGGTTTCGATTGGCCGGGGAGCTGTTTTTT.

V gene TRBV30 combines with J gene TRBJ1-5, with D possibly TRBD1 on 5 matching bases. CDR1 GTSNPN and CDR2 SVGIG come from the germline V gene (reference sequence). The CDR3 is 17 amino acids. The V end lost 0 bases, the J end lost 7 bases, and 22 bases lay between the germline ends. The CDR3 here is CAWSVGTNRRFSQPQHF. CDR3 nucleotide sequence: TGTGCCTGGAGTGTAGGAACAAACAGGCGATTTTCACAGCCCCAGCATTTT.

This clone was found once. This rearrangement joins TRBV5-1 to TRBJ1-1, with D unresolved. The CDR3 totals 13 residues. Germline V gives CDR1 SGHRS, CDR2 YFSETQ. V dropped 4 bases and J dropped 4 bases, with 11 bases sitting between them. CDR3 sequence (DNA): TGCGCCAGCAGCCTCGATACTGGCACTGAAGCTTTCTTT. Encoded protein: CASSLDTGTEAFF.

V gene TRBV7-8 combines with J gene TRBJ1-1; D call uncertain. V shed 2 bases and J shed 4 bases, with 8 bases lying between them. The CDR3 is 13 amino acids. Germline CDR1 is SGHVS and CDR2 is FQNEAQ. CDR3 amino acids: CASSLIPGTEAFF. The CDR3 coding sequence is TGTGCCAGCAGCTTAATTCCGGGCACTGAAGCTTTCTTT.

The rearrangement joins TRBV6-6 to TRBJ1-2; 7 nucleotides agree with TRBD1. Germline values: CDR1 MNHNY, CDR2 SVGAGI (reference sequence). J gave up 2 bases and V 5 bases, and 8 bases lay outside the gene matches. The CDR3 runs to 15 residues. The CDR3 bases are TGTGCCAGCAGTCCCCGACAGGGAGGCAACTATGGCTACACCTTC. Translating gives CASSPRQGGNYGYTF.

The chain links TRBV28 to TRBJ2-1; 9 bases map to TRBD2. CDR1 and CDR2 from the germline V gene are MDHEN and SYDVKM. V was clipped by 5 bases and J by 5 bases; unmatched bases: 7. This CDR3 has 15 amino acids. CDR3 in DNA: TGTGCCAGCAGTCTTAGCGGGGGAGGGCACAATGAGCAGTTCTTC. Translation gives CASSLSGGGHNEQFF.